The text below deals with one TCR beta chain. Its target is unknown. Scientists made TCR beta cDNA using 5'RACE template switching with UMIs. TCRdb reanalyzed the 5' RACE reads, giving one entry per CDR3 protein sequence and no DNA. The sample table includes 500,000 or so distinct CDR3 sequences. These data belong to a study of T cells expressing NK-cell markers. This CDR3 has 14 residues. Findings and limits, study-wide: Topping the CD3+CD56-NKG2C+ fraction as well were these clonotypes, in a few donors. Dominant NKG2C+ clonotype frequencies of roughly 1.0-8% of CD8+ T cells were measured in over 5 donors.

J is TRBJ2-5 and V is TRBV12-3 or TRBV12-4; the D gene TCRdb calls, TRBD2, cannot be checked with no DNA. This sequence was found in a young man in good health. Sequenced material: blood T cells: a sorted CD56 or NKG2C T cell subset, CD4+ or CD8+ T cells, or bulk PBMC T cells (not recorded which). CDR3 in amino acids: CASTPGGLQETQYF.